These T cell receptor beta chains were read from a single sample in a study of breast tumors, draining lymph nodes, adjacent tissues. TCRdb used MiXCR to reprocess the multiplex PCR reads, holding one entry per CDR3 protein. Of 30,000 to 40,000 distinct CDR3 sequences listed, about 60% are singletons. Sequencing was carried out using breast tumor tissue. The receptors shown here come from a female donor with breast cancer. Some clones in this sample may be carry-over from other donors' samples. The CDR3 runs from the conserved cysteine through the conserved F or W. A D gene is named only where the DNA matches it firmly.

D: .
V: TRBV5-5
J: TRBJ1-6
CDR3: CASSLELYNSPLHF

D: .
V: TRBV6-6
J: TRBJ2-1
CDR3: CASGPADYNEQFF

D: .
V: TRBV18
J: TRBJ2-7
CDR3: CASSPLIDYEQYF

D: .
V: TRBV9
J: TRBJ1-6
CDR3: CASSEANNSPLHF

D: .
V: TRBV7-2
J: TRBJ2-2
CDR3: CASSPGIGELFF

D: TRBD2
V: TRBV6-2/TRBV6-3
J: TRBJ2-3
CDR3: CASSPLLAGGPDTQYF

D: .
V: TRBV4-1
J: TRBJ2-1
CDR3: CASSQDSGNSYNEQFF

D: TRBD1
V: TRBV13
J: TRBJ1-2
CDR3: CASSSGTGRRGYTF

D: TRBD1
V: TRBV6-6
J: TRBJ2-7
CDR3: CASRGQGVPYEQYF

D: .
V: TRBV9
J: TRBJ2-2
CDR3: CASSPGAGSNTGELFF

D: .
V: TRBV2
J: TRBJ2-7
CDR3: CASSVYGLGEQYF

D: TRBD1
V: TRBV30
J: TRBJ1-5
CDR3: CAWSPGQGNQPQHF

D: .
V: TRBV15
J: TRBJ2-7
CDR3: CATRRQLNSYEQYF

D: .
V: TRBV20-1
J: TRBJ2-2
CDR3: CSARDLGGELFF

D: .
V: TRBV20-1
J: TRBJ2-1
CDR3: CSATGTLGNEQFF

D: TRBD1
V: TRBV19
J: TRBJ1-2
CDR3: CASSIGQGMSHGYTF

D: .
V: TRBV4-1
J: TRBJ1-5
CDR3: CASSQVTRAGRPQHF

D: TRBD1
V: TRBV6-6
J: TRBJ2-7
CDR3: CASTLDRGLNEQYF

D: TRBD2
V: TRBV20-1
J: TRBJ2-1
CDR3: CSAGPRTSSLGGEQFF

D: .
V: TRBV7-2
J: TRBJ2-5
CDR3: CASSEGTTRYQETQYF

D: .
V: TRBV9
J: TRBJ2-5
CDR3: CASSVSGVAGETQYF

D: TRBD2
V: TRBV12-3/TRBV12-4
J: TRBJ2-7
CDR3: CASSTGTSATSYEQYF

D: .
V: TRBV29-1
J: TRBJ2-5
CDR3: CSVEDDTGTRGTQYF

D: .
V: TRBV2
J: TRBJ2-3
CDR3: CAGMRDPTDTQYF

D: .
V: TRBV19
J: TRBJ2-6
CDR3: CASSRQGPGANSLTF

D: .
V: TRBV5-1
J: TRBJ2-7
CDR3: CASSLWPTGSYEQYF

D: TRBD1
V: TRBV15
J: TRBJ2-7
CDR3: CATSRAPPGTGLYGRSYEQYF

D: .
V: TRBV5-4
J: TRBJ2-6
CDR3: CASSLGGNSGANVLTF

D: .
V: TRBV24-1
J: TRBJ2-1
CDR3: CATSDFGRALSSYNEQFF

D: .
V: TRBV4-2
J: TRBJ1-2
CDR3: CASSQDRGANYGYTF

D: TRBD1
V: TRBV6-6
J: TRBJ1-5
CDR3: CASNDRGDQPQHF

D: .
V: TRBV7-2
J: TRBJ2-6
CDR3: CASSSDPSGANVLTF

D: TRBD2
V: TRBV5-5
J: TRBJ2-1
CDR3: CASSALAGGLQFF

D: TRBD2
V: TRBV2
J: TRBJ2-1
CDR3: CASSGGTSGSNEQFF

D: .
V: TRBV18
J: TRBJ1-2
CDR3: CASSPYREKNGYTF

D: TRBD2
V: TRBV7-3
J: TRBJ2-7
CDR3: CASSYSGSAEQYF

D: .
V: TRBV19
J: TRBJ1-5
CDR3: CASSILRNQPQHF

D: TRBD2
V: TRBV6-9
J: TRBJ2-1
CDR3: CASSQRLGTSGGAWGGNEQFF

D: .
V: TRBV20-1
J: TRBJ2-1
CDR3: CSATLSSSGSYNEQFF

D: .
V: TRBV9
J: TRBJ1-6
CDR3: CASSVGVRGDSPLHF

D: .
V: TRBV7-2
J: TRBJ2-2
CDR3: CASSLMGRGRTGELFF

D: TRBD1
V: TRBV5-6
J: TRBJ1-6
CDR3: CASSHRQGMGSPLHF

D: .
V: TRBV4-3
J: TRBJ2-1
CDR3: CASSQDGQGGYNEQFF

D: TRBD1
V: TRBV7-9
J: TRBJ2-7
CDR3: CASNPPGTAYEQYF

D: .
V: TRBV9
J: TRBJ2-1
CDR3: CASNVGGAGNEQFF

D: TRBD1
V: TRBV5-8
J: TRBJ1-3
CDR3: CASSSGTAPSGNVIYF

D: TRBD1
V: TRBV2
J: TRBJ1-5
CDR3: CASSEDSQGGNQPQHF

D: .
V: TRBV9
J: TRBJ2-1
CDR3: CASSVAYGDGGQFF

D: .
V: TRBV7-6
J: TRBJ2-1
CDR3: CASSLNGLANNEQFF

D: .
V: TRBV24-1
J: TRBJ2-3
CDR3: CATSDTRDTQYF

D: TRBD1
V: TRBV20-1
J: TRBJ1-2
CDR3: CRASGAGQGASYGYTF

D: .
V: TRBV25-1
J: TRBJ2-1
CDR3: CARGVGSGNEQFF

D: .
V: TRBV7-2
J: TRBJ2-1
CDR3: CATARQRYNEQFF

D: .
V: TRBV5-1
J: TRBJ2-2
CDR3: CASSLAIAGVYTGELFF

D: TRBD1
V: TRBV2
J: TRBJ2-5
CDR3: CASSVTGGTQYF